A selection of T cell receptor beta chains follows, all from one sample in a study of T cell repertoires in cytomegalovirus infection. TCRdb re-analysed the reads in MiXCR, keeping a single row per CDR3 protein. Of about 140,000 distinct CDR3 sequences in the sample, under 8.5% were seen once. Specimen: PBMCs. Source of these receptors: a human donor in good health (CMV status not recorded). Some clones in this sample may be carry-over from other donors' samples. CDR3s include the opening cysteine and the closing phenylalanine or tryptophan. The D gene is left open where the match is weak. Clone size appears in some rows only: once, few, many, or a class for an expanded clone.

V	size	length	D	J	CDR3	DNA
TRBV7-6	many	14	TRBD1	TRBJ1-5	CASSAGQPNQPQHF	TGTGCCAGCAGCGCGGGACAGCCTAATCAGCCCCAGCATTTT
TRBV7-2	many	14	NA	TRBJ2-5	CASSYDLAAETQYF	TGTGCCAGCAGCTACGACCTCGCCGCGGAGACCCAGTACTTC
TRBV12-3/TRBV12-4	NA	15	NA	TRBJ1-3	CASSIAGAAGNTIYF	TGTGCCAGCAGTATAGCAGGGGCGGCTGGAAACACCATATATTTT
TRBV7-8	many	16	TRBD2	TRBJ2-1	CASSLYRASGGHEQFF	TGTGCCAGCAGCTTATATCGGGCTAGCGGGGGGCATGAGCAGTTCTTC
TRBV7-2	many	19	NA	TRBJ1-1	CASSLDLSAGGQRNTEAFF	TGTGCCAGCAGCTTAGATCTTTCGGCCGGCGGACAGAGGAACACTGAAGCTTTCTTT
TRBV20-1	NA	13	NA	TRBJ1-1	CSARDLANTEAFF	TGCAGTGCTAGAGATTTGGCGAACACTGAAGCTTTCTTT
TRBV5-1	few	18	TRBD2	TRBJ2-1	CASSLIAGVPSPYNEQFF	TGCGCCAGCAGCTTAATAGCGGGGGTCCCTAGCCCCTACAATGAGCAGTTCTTC
TRBV29-1	many	12	NA	TRBJ2-1	CSVHSPPNEQFF	TGCAGCGTCCACTCTCCACCCAATGAGCAGTTCTTC
TRBV18	NA	15	NA	TRBJ1-1	CASSPGRQAYTEAFF	TGTGCCAGCTCGCCCGGACGACAGGCGTACACTGAAGCTTTCTTT
TRBV29-1	many	13	NA	TRBJ1-2	CSVGVTDNYGYTF	TGCAGCGTTGGTGTCACCGATAACTATGGCTACACCTTC
TRBV6-2/TRBV6-3	few	13	NA	TRBJ1-5	CASSWDANQPQHF	TGTGCCAGCAGTTGGGACGCAAATCAGCCCCAGCATTTT
TRBV29-1	many	13	NA	TRBJ1-1	CSALKWGNTEAFF	TGCAGCGCTCTGAAATGGGGGAACACTGAAGCTTTCTTT
TRBV5-1	few	14	TRBD1	TRBJ2-7	CASSFGQGSNEQYF	TGCGCCAGCAGCTTCGGACAGGGGAGCAACGAGCAGTACTTC
TRBV5-1	once	17	NA	TRBJ1-3	CASSLAPQGVSGNTIYF	TGCGCCAGCAGCTTGGCCCCTCAAGGGGTCTCTGGAAACACCATATATTTT
TRBV11-3	many	14	TRBD2	TRBJ2-1	CASSSLGGEGEQFF	TGTGCCAGCAGCTCCCTAGGCGGGGAGGGCGAGCAGTTCTTC
TRBV7-9	many	18	NA	TRBJ2-3	CASSWPKLRSWNADTQYF	TGTGCCAGCAGCTGGCCCAAACTACGGTCCTGGAACGCAGATACGCAGTATTTT
TRBV7-7	NA	19	TRBD1	TRBJ1-5	CASSSPPPAGGRSNQPQHF	TGTGCCAGCAGCTCCCCACCCCCGGCAGGGGGCAGGAGCAATCAGCCCCAGCATTTT
TRBV7-8	many	14	NA	TRBJ1-2	CASSNMQDDYGYTF	TGTGCCAGCAGCAACATGCAGGATGACTATGGCTACACCTTC
TRBV12-3/TRBV12-4	many	12	NA	TRBJ1-1	CASRAGFTEAFF	TGTGCCAGCAGGGCAGGGTTCACTGAAGCTTTCTTT
TRBV11-3	many	15	TRBD2	TRBJ2-1	CASSSSSGGPGEQFF	TGTGCCAGCAGCTCCTCAAGCGGGGGGCCCGGTGAGCAGTTCTTC
TRBV29-1	many	13	NA	TRBJ1-1	CSVVRHMNTEAFF	TGCAGCGTTGTAAGACACATGAACACTGAAGCTTTCTTT
TRBV7-2	many	17	NA	TRBJ1-2	CASSCTTNRTVNYGYTF	TGTGCCAGCAGCTGCACAACAAATCGGACGGTGAACTATGGCTACACCTTC
TRBV7-2	many	15	NA	TRBJ2-1	CASSLAIGRYNEQFF	TGTGCCAGCAGCTTAGCGATCGGGCGCTACAATGAGCAGTTCTTC
TRBV5-4	many	13	TRBD1	TRBJ1-1	CASSRDRDGEAFF	TGTGCCAGCAGCCGAGACAGGGATGGTGAAGCTTTCTTT
TRBV23-1	few	17	TRBD2	TRBJ2-1	CASSQRLAGGLYNEQFF	TGCGCCAGCAGTCAAAGACTAGCGGGGGGGCTCTACAATGAGCAGTTCTTC
TRBV4-1	many	20	NA	TRBJ1-2	CASSQGSMGGRGAPNYGYTF	TGCGCCAGCAGCCAAGGTTCGATGGGAGGCAGGGGAGCTCCTAACTATGGCTACACCTTC
TRBV3-1	many	15	NA	TRBJ1-5	CASSQGAPDSQPQHF	TGTGCCAGCAGCCAAGGGGCCCCTGATAGTCAGCCCCAGCATTTT
TRBV20-1	many	14	TRBD2	TRBJ2-3	CSAWLSGGADTQYF	TGCAGTGCTTGGCTTAGCGGGGGTGCAGATACGCAGTATTTT
TRBV7-2	many	14	NA	TRBJ2-7	CASSRPLGGDEQYF	TGTGCCAGCAGTCGCCCTCTGGGCGGTGACGAGCAGTACTTC
TRBV12-3/TRBV12-4	many	11	NA	TRBJ2-7	CASSFRGEQYF	TGTGCCAGCAGTTTCCGGGGGGAGCAGTACTTC
TRBV20-1	NA	16	NA	TRBJ1-6	CSATLGLLGPNSPLHF	TGCAGTGCTACCCTTGGACTCTTGGGCCCTAATTCACCCCTCCACTTT
TRBV12-3/TRBV12-4	many	14	NA	TRBJ2-7	CASSFQGTTYEQYF	TGTGCCAGCAGTTTCCAGGGGACAACCTACGAGCAGTACTTC
TRBV7-3	many	14	NA	TRBJ1-1	CASSLSGPNTEAFF	TGTGCCAGCAGCTTAAGTGGACCGAACACTGAAGCTTTCTTT
TRBV2	many	15	TRBD2	TRBJ2-7	CASSEASGGSNEQYF	TGTGCCAGCAGTGAAGCTAGCGGGGGCTCCAACGAGCAGTACTTC
TRBV29-1	NA	14	TRBD1	TRBJ2-7	CSAVQRDSSYEQYF	TGCAGCGCTGTACAGAGGGACAGTTCCTACGAGCAGTACTTC
TRBV11-2	NA	18	NA	TRBJ2-3	CASSLAGDLALPTDTQYF	TGTGCCAGCAGCTTAGCCGGTGATCTAGCCCTTCCCACAGATACGCAGTATTTT
TRBV18	few	14	NA	TRBJ2-7	CASSPGDGIYEQYF	TGTGCCAGCTCACCAGGCGACGGAATCTACGAGCAGTACTTC
TRBV7-2	many	14	TRBD1	TRBJ2-7	CASRGQGNTYEQYF	TGTGCCAGCAGAGGACAGGGGAACACCTACGAGCAGTACTTC
TRBV12-3/TRBV12-4	few	13	NA	TRBJ2-5	CASSGGGSETQYF	TGTGCCAGCAGCGGAGGGGGGAGTGAGACCCAGTACTTC
TRBV5-5	many	13	NA	TRBJ2-3	CASRPPTTDTQYF	TGTGCCAGCAGGCCCCCTACCACAGATACGCAGTATTTT